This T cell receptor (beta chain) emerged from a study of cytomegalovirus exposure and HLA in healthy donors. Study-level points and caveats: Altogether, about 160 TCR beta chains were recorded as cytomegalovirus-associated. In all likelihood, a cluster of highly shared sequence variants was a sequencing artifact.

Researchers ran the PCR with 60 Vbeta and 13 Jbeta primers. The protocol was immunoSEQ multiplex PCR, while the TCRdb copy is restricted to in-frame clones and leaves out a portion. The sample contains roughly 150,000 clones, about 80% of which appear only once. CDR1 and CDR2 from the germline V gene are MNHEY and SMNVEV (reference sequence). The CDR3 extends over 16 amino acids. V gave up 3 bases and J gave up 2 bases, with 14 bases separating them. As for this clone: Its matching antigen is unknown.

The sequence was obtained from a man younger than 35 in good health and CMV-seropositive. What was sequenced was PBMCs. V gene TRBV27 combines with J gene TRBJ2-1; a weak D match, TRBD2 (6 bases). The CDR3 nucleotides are TGTGCCAGCAGTTTCCTGACTAGTGATGCCTACAATGAGCAGTTCTTC. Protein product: CASSFLTSDAYNEQFF.